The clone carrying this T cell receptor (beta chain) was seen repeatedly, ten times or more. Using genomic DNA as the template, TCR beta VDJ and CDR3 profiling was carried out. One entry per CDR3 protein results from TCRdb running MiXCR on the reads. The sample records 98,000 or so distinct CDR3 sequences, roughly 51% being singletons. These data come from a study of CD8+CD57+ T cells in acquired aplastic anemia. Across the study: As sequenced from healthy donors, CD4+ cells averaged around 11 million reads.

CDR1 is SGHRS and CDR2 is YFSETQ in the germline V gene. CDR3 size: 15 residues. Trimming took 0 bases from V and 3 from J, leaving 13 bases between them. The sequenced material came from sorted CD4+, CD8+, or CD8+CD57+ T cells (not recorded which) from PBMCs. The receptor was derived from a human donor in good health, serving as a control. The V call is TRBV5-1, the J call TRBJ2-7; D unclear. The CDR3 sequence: CASSLGVGQVYEQYF. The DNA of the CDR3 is TGCGCCAGCAGCTTGGGGGTAGGCCAAGTCTACGAGCAGTACTTC.